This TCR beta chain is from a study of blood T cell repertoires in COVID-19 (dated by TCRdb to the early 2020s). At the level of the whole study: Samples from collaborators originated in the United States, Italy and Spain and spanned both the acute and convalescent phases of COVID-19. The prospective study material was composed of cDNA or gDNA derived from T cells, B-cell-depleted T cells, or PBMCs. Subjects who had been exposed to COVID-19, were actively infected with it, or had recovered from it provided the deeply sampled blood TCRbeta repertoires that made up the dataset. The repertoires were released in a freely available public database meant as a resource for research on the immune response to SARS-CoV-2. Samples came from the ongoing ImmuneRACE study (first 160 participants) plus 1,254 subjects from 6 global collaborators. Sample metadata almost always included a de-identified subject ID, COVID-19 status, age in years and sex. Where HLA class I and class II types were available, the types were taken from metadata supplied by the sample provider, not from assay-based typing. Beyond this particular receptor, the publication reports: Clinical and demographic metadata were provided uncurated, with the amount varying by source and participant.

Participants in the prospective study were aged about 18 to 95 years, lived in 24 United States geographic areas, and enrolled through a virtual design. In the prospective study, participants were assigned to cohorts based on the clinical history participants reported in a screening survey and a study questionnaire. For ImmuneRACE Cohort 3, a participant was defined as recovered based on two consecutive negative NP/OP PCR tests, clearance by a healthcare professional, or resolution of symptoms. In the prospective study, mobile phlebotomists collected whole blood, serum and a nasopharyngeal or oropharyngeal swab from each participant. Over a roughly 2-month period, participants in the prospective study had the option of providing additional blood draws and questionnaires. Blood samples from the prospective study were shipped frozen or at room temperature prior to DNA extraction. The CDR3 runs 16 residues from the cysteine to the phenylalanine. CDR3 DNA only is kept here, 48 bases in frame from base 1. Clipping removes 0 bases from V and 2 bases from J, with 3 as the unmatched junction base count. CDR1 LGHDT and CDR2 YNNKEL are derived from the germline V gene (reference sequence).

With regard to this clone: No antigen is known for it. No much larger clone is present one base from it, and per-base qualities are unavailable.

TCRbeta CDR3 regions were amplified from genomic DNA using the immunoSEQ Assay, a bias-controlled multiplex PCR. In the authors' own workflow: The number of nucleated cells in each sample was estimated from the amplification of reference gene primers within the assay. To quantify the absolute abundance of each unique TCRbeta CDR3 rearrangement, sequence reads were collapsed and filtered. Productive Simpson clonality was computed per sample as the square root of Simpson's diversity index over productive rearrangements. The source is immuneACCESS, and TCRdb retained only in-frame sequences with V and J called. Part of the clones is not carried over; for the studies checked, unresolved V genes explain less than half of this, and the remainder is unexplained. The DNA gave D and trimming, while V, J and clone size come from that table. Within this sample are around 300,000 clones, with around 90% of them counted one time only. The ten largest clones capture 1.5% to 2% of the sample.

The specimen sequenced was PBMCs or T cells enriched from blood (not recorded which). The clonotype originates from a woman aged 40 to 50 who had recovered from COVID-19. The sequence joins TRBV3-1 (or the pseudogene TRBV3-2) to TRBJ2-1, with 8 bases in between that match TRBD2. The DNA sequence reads TGTGCCAGCAGCCAAGATCTACTAGCGGCCTACAATGAGCAGTTCTTC. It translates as CASSQDLLAAYNEQFF.